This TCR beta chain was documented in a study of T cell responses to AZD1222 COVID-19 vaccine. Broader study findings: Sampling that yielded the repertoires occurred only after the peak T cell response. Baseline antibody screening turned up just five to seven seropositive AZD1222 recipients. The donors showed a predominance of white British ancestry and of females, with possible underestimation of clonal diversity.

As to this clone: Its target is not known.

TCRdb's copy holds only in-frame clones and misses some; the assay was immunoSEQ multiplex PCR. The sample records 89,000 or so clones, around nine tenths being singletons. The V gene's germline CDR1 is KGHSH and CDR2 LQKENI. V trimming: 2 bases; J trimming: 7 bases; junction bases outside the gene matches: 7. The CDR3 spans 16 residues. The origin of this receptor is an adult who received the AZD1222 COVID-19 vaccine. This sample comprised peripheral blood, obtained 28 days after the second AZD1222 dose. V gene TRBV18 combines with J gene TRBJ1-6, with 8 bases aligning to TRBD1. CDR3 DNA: TGTGCCAGCTCACCATCGGACAGGGTTGGCAATTCACCCCTCCACTTT. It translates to CASSPSDRVGNSPLHF.